Below are 4 T cell receptor beta chains sequenced from a single sample in a study of cytomegalovirus exposure and HLA in healthy donors. Repertoires were generated with immunoSEQ multiplex PCR, while TCRdb's copy carries only in-frame clones and drops some. The sample holds about 310,000 clones, 88% seen once. What was sequenced was PBMCs. The receptors stem from a man younger than 45 in good health and CMV-seronegative.

The rearrangement joins TRBV6-1 to TRBJ1-2; TRBD1 agrees at 7 bases. J gave up 2 bases and V 10 bases, and 4 bases lay outside the gene matches. Per the germline V gene, CDR1 is MNHNS and CDR2 is SASEGT. CDR3 length equals 12 residues. The CDR3 DNA follows: TGTGCCACCGAGGGGGCCAACTATGGCTACACCTTC. It is translated as CATEGANYGYTF.

The chain uses TRBV30 and TRBJ2-1; possible D gene TRBD1, 6 bases. CDR1 is GTSNPN, CDR2 SVGIG, per germline (reference sequence). This CDR3 has 16 residues. V shed 0 bases and J shed 3 bases, with 15 bases lying between them. The CDR3 DNA follows: TGTGCCTGGAGTGTACCGTGGGACATCCACTACAATGAGCAGTTCTTC. Amino acid sequence: CAWSVPWDIHYNEQFF.

CDR3 nucleotides: TGTGCCAGCTCACGGACAGACACCAATCAGCCCCAGCATTTT. It encodes CASSRTDTNQPQHF. V and J are TRBV18 and TRBJ1-5, with D maybe TRBD1 (6 bases). The germline gives CDR1 KGHSH, CDR2 LQKENI. Between the trimmed V and J ends, which lost 4 bases and 3 bases, there was a span of 10 bases. The CDR3 has 14 residues. The whole variable domain, remainder taken from reference TRBV18 and TRBJ1-5, is NAGVMQNPRHLVRRRGQEARLRCSPMKGHSHVYWYRQLPEEGLKFMVYLQKENIIDESGMPKERFSAEFPKEGPSILRIQQVVRGDSAAYFCASSRTDTNQPQHFGDGTRLSIL.

This chain links TRBV18 with TRBJ2-7; D unresolved. This CDR3 contains 13 residues. Trimming stripped 6 bases from V and 3 bases from J, with 12 bases between. Germline loops: CDR1 KGHSH, CDR2 LQKENI. CDR3 region: CASSPRGNYEQYF. The CDR3, as DNA: TGTGCCAGCTCGCCTCGCGGAAACTACGAGCAGTACTTC.